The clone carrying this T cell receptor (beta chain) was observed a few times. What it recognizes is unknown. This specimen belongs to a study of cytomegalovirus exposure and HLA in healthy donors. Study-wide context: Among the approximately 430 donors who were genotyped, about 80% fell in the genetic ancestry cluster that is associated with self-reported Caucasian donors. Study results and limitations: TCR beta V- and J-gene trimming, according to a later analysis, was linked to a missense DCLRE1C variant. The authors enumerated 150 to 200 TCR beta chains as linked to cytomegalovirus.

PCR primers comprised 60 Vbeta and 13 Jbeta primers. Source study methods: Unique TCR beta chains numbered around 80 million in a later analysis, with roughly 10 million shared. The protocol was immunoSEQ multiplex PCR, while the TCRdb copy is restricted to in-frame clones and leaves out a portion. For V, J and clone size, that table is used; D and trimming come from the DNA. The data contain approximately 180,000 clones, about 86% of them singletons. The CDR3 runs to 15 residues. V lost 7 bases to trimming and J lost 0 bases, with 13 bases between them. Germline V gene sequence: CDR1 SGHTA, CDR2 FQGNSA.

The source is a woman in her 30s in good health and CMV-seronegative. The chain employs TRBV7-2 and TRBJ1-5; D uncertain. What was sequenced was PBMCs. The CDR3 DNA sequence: TGTGCCAGCAAGGTGGGAGAGAATAGCAATCAGCCCCAGCATTTT. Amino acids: CASKVGENSNQPQHF.